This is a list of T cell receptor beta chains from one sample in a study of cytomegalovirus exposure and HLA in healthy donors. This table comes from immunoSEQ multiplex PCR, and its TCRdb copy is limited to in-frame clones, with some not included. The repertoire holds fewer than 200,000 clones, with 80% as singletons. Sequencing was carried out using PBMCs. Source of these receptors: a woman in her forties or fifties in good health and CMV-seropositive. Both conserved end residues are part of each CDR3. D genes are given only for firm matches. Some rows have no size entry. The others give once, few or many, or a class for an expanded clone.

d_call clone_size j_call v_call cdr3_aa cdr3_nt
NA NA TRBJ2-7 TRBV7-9 CASSLEGGAVHEQYF TGTGCCAGCAGCTTAGAAGGGGGGGCGGTCCACGAGCAGTACTTC
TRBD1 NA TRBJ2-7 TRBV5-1 CASSRQGDEQYF TGCGCCAGCAGCCGACAGGGGGACGAGCAGTACTTC
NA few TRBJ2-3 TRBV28 CASSRQAGFTDTQYF TGTGCCAGCAGTCGACAGGCCGGATTCACAGATACGCAGTATTTT
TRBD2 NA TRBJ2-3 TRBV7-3 CASSSGLAGSTDTQYF TGTGCCAGCAGCTCGGGACTAGCGGGGAGCACAGATACGCAGTATTTT
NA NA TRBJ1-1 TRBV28 CASSRSELNTEAFF TGTGCCAGCAGCCGTTCCGAGTTGAACACTGAAGCTTTCTTT
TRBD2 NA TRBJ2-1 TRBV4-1 CASGSLGLAGAEQFF TGCGCCAGCGGATCACTGGGACTAGCGGGAGCGGAGCAGTTCTTC
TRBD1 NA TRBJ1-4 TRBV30 CAWSFGQGGEKLFF TGTGCCTGGAGTTTCGGGCAGGGGGGCGAAAAACTGTTTTTT
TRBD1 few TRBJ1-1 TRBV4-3 CASSQAHRGLPEAFF TGCGCCAGCAGCCAGGCCCACAGGGGCCTACCTGAAGCTTTCTTT
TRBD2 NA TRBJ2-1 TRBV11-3 CASSSSSRGENEQFF TGTGCCAGCAGCTCGAGCTCACGGGGGGAGAATGAGCAGTTCTTC
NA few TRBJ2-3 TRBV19 CASSIDRSGTDTQYF TGTGCCAGTAGTATAGATCGGAGTGGCACAGATACGCAGTATTTT
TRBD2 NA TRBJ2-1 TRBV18 CASSPGGTNNEQFF TGTGCCAGCTCACCAGGGGGGACTAACAATGAGCAGTTCTTC
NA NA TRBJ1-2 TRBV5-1 CASSPDDSYGYTF TGCGCCAGCAGCCCGGATGACAGCTATGGCTACACCTTC
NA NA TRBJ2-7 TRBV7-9 CASSLDSWEQYF TGTGCCAGCAGCTTAGACAGCTGGGAGCAGTACTTC